These 20 T cell receptor beta chains share one sample of origin, sequenced in a study of blood T cell repertoires in COVID-19. Data came from immunoSEQ multiplex PCR; TCRdb stores just in-frame clones and leaves some out. Of about 180,000 clones listed, 87% are singletons. The sample consisted of peripheral blood. These receptors all come from a woman in her 50s with acute or convalescent COVID-19.

The chain couples TRBV10-1 to TRBJ2-2, with no clear D. The CDR3 loop spans 13 amino acids. Trimming shortened V by 3 bases and J by 5 bases, and 7 bases separated the two germline ends. Germline V lookup: CDR1 WNHNN, CDR2 SYGVQD (reference sequence). This CDR3 reads CASSEQRTGELFF. The CDR3 bases are TGCGCCAGCAGTGAACAGAGAACCGGGGAGCTGTTTTTT.

V usage is TRBV11-2 and J usage is TRBJ2-3, with 9 bases fitting TRBD2. The CDR3 is made up of 17 amino acids. Trimming cost V 0 bases and J 2 bases; bases outside gene matches: 6. The germline gives CDR1 SGHAT, CDR2 FQNNGV. The CDR3 nucleotides read TGTGCCAGCAGCTTAGATTTAGGCGGGGGGGCCACAGATACGCAGTATTTT. This translates into CASSLDLGGGATDTQYF.

The J gene is TRBJ2-1, the V gene TRBV7-6; TRBD2 agrees at 13 bases. Germline assignment: CDR1 SGHVS and CDR2 FNYEAQ. This CDR3 has 15 residues. V lost 5 bases to trimming and J lost 6 bases; unmatched junction nucleotides: 4. The CDR3 here is CASSNGLAGVNEQFF. CDR3 DNA sequence: TGTGCCAGCAGCAACGGACTAGCGGGAGTCAATGAGCAGTTCTTC.

This chain connects TRBV19 to TRBJ1-5; unclear D gene. The V gene's germline CDR1 is LNHDA and CDR2 SQIVND (reference sequence). V lost 4 bases to trimming and J lost 1 base, with 8 bases between them. This CDR3 spans 14 amino acids. The CDR3 loop is CASSRESSNQPQHF. In DNA, the CDR3 is TGTGCCAGTAGTAGGGAGAGCAGCAATCAGCCCCAGCATTTT.

This chain connects TRBV19 to TRBJ1-6; D is possibly TRBD1 (6 bases). From germline, CDR1 is LNHDA and CDR2 SQIVND (reference sequence). The CDR3 is 15 amino acids. Deletions cut 5 bases from V and 8 bases from J, with 16 bases between. CDR3 in DNA: TGTGCCAGTAGTGCAGGACAGCTTGCTTATTCACCCCTCCACTTT. This encodes CASSAGQLAYSPLHF.

The CDR3 DNA reads TGTGCCGTCACTAGCGGGAGAAGTCTGTTCTTC. Translating it yields CAVTSGRSLFF. The chain employs TRBV12-3 or TRBV12-4 and TRBJ2-1, with 11 bases identical to TRBD2. CDR3 size: 11 residues. V lost 11 bases and J lost 15; bases outside the gene matches: 9.

This chain joins TRBV5-6 and TRBJ1-3, with D possibly matching TRBD1 (5 bases). Germline V gene data show CDR1 as SGHDT and CDR2 as YYEEEE. The ends were cut back, 1 base at V and 4 bases at J, with 15 bases in the middle. The CDR3 consists of 16 residues. Here the CDR3 reads CASSLFGQGEGNTIYF. As DNA, the CDR3 is TGTGCCAGCAGCTTGTTCGGGCAGGGTGAAGGAAACACCATATATTTT.

This chain connects TRBV5-4 to TRBJ1-3; D is ambiguous. The CDR3 is 15 residues long. V lost 4 bases and J 0 bases, leaving 11 bases between the germline ends. In germline, CDR1 is SGHNT, CDR2 YYREEE (reference sequence). The chain's CDR3 is CASSLGGISGNTIYF. The DNA of the CDR3 is TGTGCCAGCAGCCTGGGAGGGATCTCTGGAAACACCATATATTTT.

There are a few counts of this clone. V usage is TRBV18 and J usage is TRBJ1-2; D is possibly TRBD1 (6 bases). Germline CDR1 KGHSH, CDR2 LQKENI. The CDR3 is 14 residues long. The ends were cut back, 3 bases at V and 4 bases at J, with 12 bases in the middle. CDR3 DNA: TGTGCCAGCTCACCCGACAGGTTATTCTATGGCTACACCTTC. As protein: CASSPDRLFYGYTF.

The chain couples TRBV14 to TRBJ2-2; no definite D call. CDR1 is SGHDN, CDR2 FVKESK, per germline. This CDR3 spans 14 amino acids. Between the trimmed V and J ends, which lost 0 bases and 6 bases, there was a span of 8 bases. The CDR3 sequence: CASSQDGVAGELFF. Written as DNA, the CDR3 is TGTGCCAGCAGCCAAGATGGAGTAGCCGGGGAGCTGTTTTTT.

The chain carries TRBV7-9 and TRBJ1-5; weak D call: TRBD1 (6 bases). This CDR3 spans 13 amino acids. Germline V gives CDR1 SEHNR, CDR2 FQNEAQ (reference sequence). Trimming cost V 4 bases and J 7 bases, with 11 bases left between them. The CDR3 loop reads CASSSTGPQPQHF. CDR3 DNA sequence: TGTGCCAGCAGCTCGACAGGCCCCCAGCCCCAGCATTTT.

The chain couples TRBV6-5 to TRBJ2-1, with D perhaps TRBD1 (5 bases). Looked up from germline, CDR1 is MNHEY and CDR2 is SVGAGI. V lost 5 bases, J lost 5 bases, and 16 bases lay in between. CDR3 length: 15 amino acids. The CDR3 sequence: CASSPLLLDNNEQFF. For the CDR3, the DNA is TGTGCCAGCAGTCCGCTACTATTGGACAACAATGAGCAGTTCTTC.

The chain couples TRBV19 to TRBJ2-5; 8 positions agree with TRBD2. The V and J ends lost 5 bases and 2 bases, in that order; junction bases with no gene match: 4. Germline V gene data show CDR1 as LNHDA and CDR2 as SQIVND (reference sequence). CDR3 length: 14 residues. CDR3 sequence (DNA): TGTGCCAGTAGTTCGCGGGGGGAACAAGAGACCCAGTACTTC. Protein: CASSSRGEQETQYF.

The chain couples TRBV10-3 to TRBJ2-5; 7 bases agree with TRBD1. The germline V gene has CDR1 ENHRY and CDR2 SYGVKD. The CDR3 loop spans 13 amino acids. The V and J ends lost 5 bases and 5 bases, in that order; junction bases with no gene match: 5. DNA of the CDR3: TGTGCCATCAGTCGACAGGGTACGGAGACCCAGTACTTC. This sequence encodes CAISRQGTETQYF.

This sequence joins TRBV12-5 and TRBJ1-2, with TRBD1 identical over 8 bases. This CDR3 region has 14 residues. The germline CDR1 and CDR2 sequences are LGHNT and FRNRAP. Unmatched junction bases numbered 5, after V lost 6 bases and J lost 2 bases. This CDR3 is CASGPDRGNYGYTF. CDR3 coding DNA: TGTGCTAGTGGCCCCGACAGGGGAAACTATGGCTACACCTTC.

The chain uses TRBV24-1 and TRBJ1-6; 7 bases agree with TRBD1. CDR3 length equals 13 residues. V lost 9 bases, J lost 6 bases, and 4 bases stayed unmatched. The germline gives CDR1 KGHDR, CDR2 SFDVKD. DNA of the CDR3: TGTGCCACCCCGACAGGGAGTAATTCACCCCTCCACTTT. Residues: CATPTGSNSPLHF.

The chain combines TRBV6-6 with TRBJ2-2; TRBD1 is a possible D gene (6 bases). The V end lost 2 bases, the J end lost 3 bases, and 7 bases lay between the germline ends. The CDR3 is 14 residues long. Germline CDR1 is MNHNY and CDR2 is SVGAGI (reference sequence). The CDR3 region is CASSYQGYTGELFF. Written as DNA, the CDR3 is TGTGCCAGCAGTTACCAGGGGTACACCGGGGAGCTGTTTTTT.

This chain links TRBV19 with TRBJ1-1; unclear D gene. The CDR3 loop spans 14 amino acids. Germline lookup yields CDR1 LNHDA and CDR2 SQIVND (reference sequence). Trimming took off 5 bases at V and 10 bases at J, with 20 bases between the two ends. CDR3 nucleotides: TGTGCCAGTAGTGCACGTCCGGACTACGGGGTAGCTTTCTTT. This gives the protein CASSARPDYGVAFF.

The chain combines TRBV16 with TRBJ2-5, with TRBD2 identical over 8 bases. After removal of 2 bases from V and 4 bases from J, the junction contained 9 bases not matched to a gene. The V gene's germline CDR1 is KGHSY and CDR2 FQNENV. CDR3 length: 16 residues. The chain's CDR3 is CASSQGSSGNRETQYF. The CDR3 DNA sequence: TGTGCCAGCAGCCAAGGGAGTAGCGGGAATCGAGAGACCCAGTACTTC.

The chain is built from TRBV5-1 and TRBJ1-1; no firm D call. This CDR3 spans 18 amino acids. V shed 0 bases and J shed 0 bases, with 18 bases lying between them. The V gene's germline CDR1 is SGHRS and CDR2 YFSETQ. The CDR3 DNA is TGCGCCAGCAGCTTGGCCCCCCCTGCCTGGCAGTTGAACACTGAAGCTTTCTTT. This translates into CASSLAPPAWQLNTEAFF.